The TCR beta chain under discussion was sequenced for a study of response to subunit inactivated influenza vaccine. General study results and limits: Only a handful of new T cells, the authors suggested, are recruited with each seasonal influenza vaccination.

TCRdb passed the RT-PCR reads through MiXCR, listing each CDR3 protein once. This sample has approximately 730,000 distinct CDR3 sequences, with about 15% found just once. About this clonotype itself: Its antigen remains unknown.

V dropped 6 bases and J dropped 8 bases, with 20 bases sitting between them. The CDR3 runs to 15 residues. CDR1 SGHTA and CDR2 FQGNSA come from the germline V gene. Sequenced here: PBMCs from blood, sampled 14 to 15 days before vaccination. This chain joins TRBV7-2 and TRBJ2-1; no firm D call. The TCR sequence derives from a man in his fifties who received an inactivated influenza vaccine. The CDR3 nucleotides are TGTGCCAGCAGGAAAGGTTCGACCCTTGGCGATGAGCAGTTCTTC. Translated: CASRKGSTLGDEQFF.